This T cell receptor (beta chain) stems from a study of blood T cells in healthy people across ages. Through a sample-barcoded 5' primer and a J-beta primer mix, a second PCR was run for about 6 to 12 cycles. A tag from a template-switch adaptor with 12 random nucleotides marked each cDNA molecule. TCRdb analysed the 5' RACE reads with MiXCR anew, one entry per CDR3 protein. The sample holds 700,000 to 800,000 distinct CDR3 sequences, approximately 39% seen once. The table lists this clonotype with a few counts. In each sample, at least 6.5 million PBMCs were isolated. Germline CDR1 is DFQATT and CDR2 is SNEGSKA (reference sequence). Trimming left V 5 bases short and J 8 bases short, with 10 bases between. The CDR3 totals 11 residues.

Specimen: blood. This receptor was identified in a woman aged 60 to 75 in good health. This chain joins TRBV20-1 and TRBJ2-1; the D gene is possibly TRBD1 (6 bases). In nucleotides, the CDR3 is TGCAGTGCTCTCAGGGGCGATGAGCAGTTCTTC. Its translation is CSALRGDEQFF.